Sequencing of this T cell receptor beta chain was carried out in a study of immune cell composition in non-small cell lung cancer listed by TCRdb under 2017. General notes on the study: Histologic subtype, mostly lung adenocarcinoma or squamous cell carcinoma, was determined with H&E together with p63, CK5, Napsin A and TTF-1 immunohistochemistry. Several tumour specimens with TCR-beta data were rare histological subtypes and were excluded from the subtype comparisons. Using Adaptive Biotechnologies, the researchers ran TCR-beta sequencing on 34 paired NSCLC tumour and non-adjacent lung specimens, along with about two dozen tumour-only specimens. In supplementary cohort #1, which comprised 10 to 11 lung adenocarcinoma cases, paired tumour/lung TCR-beta sequencing was performed and TIL populations were generated so that tumour reactivity could be assessed. Broad study findings and their caveats: Tumour-associated clones >0.5% were found in nearly half of NSCLC cases, namely in about 30% of adenocarcinomas versus 65% to 80% of squamous carcinomas. Across roughly 10 adenocarcinoma cases, TIL tumour reactivity correlated strongly with maximal tumour-associated clone frequency but not with overall clonality. Smoking pack-years did not significantly correlate with tumour TCR-beta clonality. The reactivity cohort included only approximately 11 cases, and whether tumour-reactive clones share sequences with the dominant in vivo tumour-associated clones was not shown.

TCR-beta CDR3 regions were amplified from genomic DNA by a two-step multiplex PCR, with the second step adding Illumina-compatible adaptors. TCR-beta immunosequencing was carried out on an Illumina platform through the commercial immunoSEQ service. The study's processing was this. Repertoires were described by productive clonality and by Top 10 Clones, which is the percentage of T-cell templates coming from the ten most frequent sequences. Productive clonality had a range of 0 to 1, where 1 means a monoclonal population. Tumour-associated clones were defined as sequences comprising at least 0.1% of tumour T-cell templates but absent from matched non-adjacent lung, identified via log10 scatter plots. Student's t-tests were used for two-group comparisons, ANOVA for comparisons across stages, and linear regression for relationships, with analyses done in GraphPad Prism7 and R. TCRdb stores this immuneACCESS table with in-frame sequences only. Part of the clones is absent; in the studies checked, under half of the shortfall reflects unresolved V genes, and no reason is known for the rest. V, J and clone size derive from that table, while D and trimming were established from the DNA sequence. The sample table records 2,400 or so clones; about three quarters of these occur just once. More than 15% of the sample goes to the ten largest clones.

This clone has only one observation. Its target antigen remains unknown. No clone much larger than this one lies a single base away; base qualities are absent. Normal lung samples came from the same patient and consisted of non-adjacent lung tissue collected as far from the tumour as possible, at a distance of at least 3 cm. From frozen aliquots of unsorted single-cell suspensions, genomic DNA was isolated using the QIAamp DNA kit. Tissues were received within 2 hours of resection and were immediately processed into single-cell suspensions. Tissue was broken up mechanically, digested enzymatically with DNase I, collagenase I and hyaluronidase for 30 to 35 minutes at 37 degrees C, and then filtered and RBC-lysed. The sample was also reused in another study, on CD4 T cells in lung cancer. As noted in the second study: In the study, blood T cells from NSCLC patients were screened for responses to candidate mutation-encoded neoepitopes, and neoantigen-specific CD4+ T-cell clones and TCRs were isolated. Tumor and non-adjacent lung tissue came from a few patients undergoing curative-intent resections for stage I-III non-small cell lung cancer. The patients who underwent resection had lung adenocarcinoma or squamous cell carcinoma, were aged 60 to 69 when blood was donated, and were mostly former smokers. Treatments received by the patients before blood donation included platinum chemotherapy, and some patients received nivolumab or pembrolizumab. Some blood-derived responses might reflect in vitro priming of naive T cells or cross-reactivity rather than memory responses to the cancer. The frequency of neoantigen-specific clonotypes in tumor resections, non-adjacent lung and cultured T-cell products was followed using TCRB deep sequencing. The kit provider's software was used to analyze TCRB sequence data, and Fisher's exact test was used to test clonotype templates for tumor enrichment.

The sample was non-adjacent lung tissue. The TCR comes from a human donor with non-small cell lung cancer.

The nucleotides read TGTGCCATCAGCACCGGACAGGCACAAGAGACCCAGTACTTC. Protein translation: CAISTGQAQETQYF. This sequence uses TRBV10-3 and TRBJ2-5; 7 of the junction bases match TRBD1. Germline trimming amounts to 6 bases on V and 2 bases on J, with 6 as the count of junction bases outside the gene matches. The CDR3 holds 14 amino acids from the cysteine to the phenylalanine. Left in the record is the CDR3 DNA by itself, 42 bases read in frame from the first base. According to the germline V gene, CDR1 reads ENHRY and CDR2 reads SYGVKD.